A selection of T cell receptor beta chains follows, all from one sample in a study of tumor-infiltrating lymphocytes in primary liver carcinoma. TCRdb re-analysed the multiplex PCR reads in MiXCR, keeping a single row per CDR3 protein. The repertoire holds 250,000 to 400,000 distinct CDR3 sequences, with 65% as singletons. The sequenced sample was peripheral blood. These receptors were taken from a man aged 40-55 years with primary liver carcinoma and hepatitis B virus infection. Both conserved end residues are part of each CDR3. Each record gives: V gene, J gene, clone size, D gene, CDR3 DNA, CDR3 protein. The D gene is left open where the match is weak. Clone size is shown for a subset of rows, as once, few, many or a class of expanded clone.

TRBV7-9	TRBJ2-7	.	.	TGTGCCAGCGGGCATATCACAGTCCATGAGCAGTACTTC	CASGHITVHEQYF
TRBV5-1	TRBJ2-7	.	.	TGCGCCAGTAGCGCCAGGGGGGGGCCGTCCTACGAGCAGTACTTC	CASSARGGPSYEQYF
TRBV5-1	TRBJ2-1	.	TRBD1	TGCGCCAGCAGCTTGGGACAGGGTACGACCGAGCAGTTCTTC	CASSLGQGTTEQFF
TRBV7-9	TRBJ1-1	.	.	TGTGCCAGCAGGGTCCCAGGGCGGAACACTGAAGCTTTCTTT	CASRVPGRNTEAFF
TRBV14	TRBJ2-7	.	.	TGTGCCAGCAGCCAGCGGGTCTCAGGGGAGCAGTACTTC	CASSQRVSGEQYF
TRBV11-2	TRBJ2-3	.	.	TGTGCCAGCAGCATAAATTACGAGGGGACGCAGTATTTT	CASSINYEGTQYF
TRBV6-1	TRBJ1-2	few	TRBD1	TGTGCCAGCAGTCCCCGGACAGGGGGCTATGGCTACACCTTC	CASSPRTGGYGYTF
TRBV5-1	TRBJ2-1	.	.	TGCGCCAGCAGCCCCATGGGAGCGGATGAGCAGTTCTTC	CASSPMGADEQFF
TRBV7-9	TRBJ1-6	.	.	TGTGCCAGCAGTCCAGGGGTGGGTTCACCCCTCCACTTT	CASSPGVGSPLHF
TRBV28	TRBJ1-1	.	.	TGTGCCAGCAGATCCCAGGGGTCTTTCACTGAAGCTTTCTTT	CASRSQGSFTEAFF
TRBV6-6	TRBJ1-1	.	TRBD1	TGTACCAGCAGACGTACGACAGGGCTGAACACTGAAGCTTTCTTT	CTSRRTTGLNTEAFF
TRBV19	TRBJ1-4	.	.	TGTGCCAGTAGTATAACGACCGTCGGCGAAAAACTGTTTTTT	CASSITTVGEKLFF
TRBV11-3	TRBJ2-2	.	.	TGTGCCAGCAGCTTAGCAGGGGTCGGCACCGCGGAGCTGGTTTTT	CASSLAGVGTAELVF
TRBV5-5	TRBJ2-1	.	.	TGTGCCAGCAGCCGAAGCGGTCATTCCTACAATGAGCAGTTTTTC	CASSRSGHSYNEQFF
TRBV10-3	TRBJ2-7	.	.	TGTGCCATCAGTGGACAGGCGATGAACTCCTACGAGCAATACTTC	CAISGQAMNSYEQYF
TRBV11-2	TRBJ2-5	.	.	TGTGCCATCAGCATTACCTGGGCGCCACAAGAGACCCAGTACTTC	CAISITWAPQETQYF
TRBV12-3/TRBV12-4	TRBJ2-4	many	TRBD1	TGTGCCAGCCGGACAGGGTTGATTGGCATTCAGTACTTC	CASRTGLIGIQYF
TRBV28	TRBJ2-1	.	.	TGTACCAGCATGGGGTATGATAGCTCCTACAATGAGCAGTTCTTC	CTSMGYDSSYNEQFF
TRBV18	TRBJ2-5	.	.	TGTGCCAGCTCACCCCAACAAGAGACCCAGTACTTC	CASSPQQETQYF
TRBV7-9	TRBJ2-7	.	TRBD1	TGTGCCAGCAGCGCACTGGGACAGGGCTCCTACGAGCAGTACTTC	CASSALGQGSYEQYF
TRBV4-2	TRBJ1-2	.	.	TGCGCCAGCGGCCAAGAACCAAAGACAGAGCCCGCCTTC	CASGQEPKTEPAF
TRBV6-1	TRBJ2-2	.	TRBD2	TGTGCCAGCAGGGGACTAGCGGGAGACACCGGGGAGCTGTTTTTT	CASRGLAGDTGELFF
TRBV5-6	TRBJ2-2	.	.	TGTGTCAGCAGCTTGACGGTCCAAACCGGGGAGCTGTTTTTT	CVSSLTVQTGELFF
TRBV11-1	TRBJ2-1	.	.	TGTGCCAGCAGCTTACTCGTTGGCGCGGATCGCTCCTACAATGAGCGGTTCTTC	CASSLLVGADRSYNERFF
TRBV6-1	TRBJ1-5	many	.	TGTGCCAGCAGTGATGGACAGTTCAATCAGCCCCAGCATTTT	CASSDGQFNQPQHF
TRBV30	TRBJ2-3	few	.	TGTGCCCGCCAACAGGAAACGACAGATACGCAGTATTTT	CARQQETTDTQYF
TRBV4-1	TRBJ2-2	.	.	TGCGCCAGTAGCCCACTTACCGGGGAGCTGTTATTT	CASSPLTGELLF
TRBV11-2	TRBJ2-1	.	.	TGTGTCTGCAGCCCAGATTGGACTCCCTACAATGAGCAGTTCTTC	CVCSPDWTPYNEQFF
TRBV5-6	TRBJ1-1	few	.	TGTGCCAGCAGCTTGGGGGGGGCGACTTTCTTT	CASSLGGATFF
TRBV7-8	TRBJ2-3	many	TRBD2	TGTGCCAGCAGCTTAGCCCAGCGGGAGGGACTTCCGACAGATACGCAGTATTTT	CASSLAQREGLPTDTQYF
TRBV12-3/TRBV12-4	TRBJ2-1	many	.	TGTGCCAGCAGTTTAGGGAGTAGGGGATCCTACAATGAGCAGTTCTTC	CASSLGSRGSYNEQFF
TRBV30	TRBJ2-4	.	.	TGTGCCTGGGGACCCGGGATAGCCAAAAAGATTCAGTACTTC	CAWGPGIAKKIQYF
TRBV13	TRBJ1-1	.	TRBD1	TGTCCCAGCAGTTCCCAGGGGGACACTGAAGCTTTCTTT	CPSSSQGDTEAFF
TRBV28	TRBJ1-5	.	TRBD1	TGTGCCGGCGGAACAGGGGGCGCAAGTCAGCCCCAGCATTTT	CAGGTGGASQPQHF
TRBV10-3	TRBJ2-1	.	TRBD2	TGTGCCATCGGGACTAGCGGGAGGAATGAGCAGTTCTTC	CAIGTSGRNEQFF
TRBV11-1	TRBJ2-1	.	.	TGTGTCAGCAGCTACCTGGACAGTAACATTGAGCAATTCTTC	CVSSYLDSNIEQFF
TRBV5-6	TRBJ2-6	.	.	TGTGTCAGCAGCTACGTGGGCGTCCTGACTTTT	CVSSYVGVLTF
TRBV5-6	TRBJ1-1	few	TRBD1	TGTGTCAGCAGCTTTGGACAGGGTGAAGCTTTCTTT	CVSSFGQGEAFF
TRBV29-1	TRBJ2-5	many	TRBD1	TGCAGCGTGGGACAGGGTCAAGAGACCCAGTACTTC	CSVGQGQETQYF
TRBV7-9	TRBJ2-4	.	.	TGTGCCAGCAGTTCTACCCCAGCAGGGGGGGGCATTCAGTACTTC	CASSSTPAGGGIQYF
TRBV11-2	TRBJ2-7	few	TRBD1	TGTGCCAGCAGCGCGTTTTCGGACAGGGAAATCGAGCAGTACTTC	CASSAFSDREIEQYF
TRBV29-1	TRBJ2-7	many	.	TGCAGCGTTGAAGGGGAGGAGCAGTACTTC	CSVEGEEQYF
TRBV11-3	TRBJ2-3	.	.	TGTGCCAGCAGCCTACCCTTACTGGCGGATAAGCAGTATTTT	CASSLPLLADKQYF
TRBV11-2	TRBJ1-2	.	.	TGTGCCAGCAGCTTTAGGATGGGGGGGGGAGATGGCTACACCTTC	CASSFRMGGGDGYTF